The 19 T cell receptor beta chains reported below all come from one sample, sequenced in a study of cytomegalovirus exposure and HLA in healthy donors. The PCR contained 60 Vbeta and 13 Jbeta primers. Repertoires were generated with immunoSEQ multiplex PCR, while TCRdb's copy carries only in-frame clones and drops some. The table has more than 80,000 clones, roughly 80% seen once; the top ten hold approximately 3.6%. The sequenced sample consisted of PBMCs. The source is a man between 60 and 75 years old in good health and CMV-seronegative.

The rearrangement joins TRBV6-1 to TRBJ1-4; D not certain. The germline V gene encodes CDR1 MNHNS and CDR2 SASEGT. CDR3 length: 14 residues. Between the trimmed V and J ends, which lost 1 base and 12 bases, there was a span of 15 bases. As DNA, the CDR3 is TGTGCCAGCAGTGAAGTGGGTACGGCGGCCCAACTGTTTTTT. This gives the protein CASSEVGTAAQLFF.

This chain uses TRBV5-1 with TRBJ2-3; 8 nucleotides line up with TRBD2. Germline trimming cut 4 bases from V and 3 bases from J; bases unmatched to any gene: 10. The CDR3 has 16 residues. Germline V CDR1 and CDR2: SGHRS, YFSETQ. DNA of the CDR3: TGCGCCAGCAGCCCCCGGGGTAGCGGGGCGACAGATACGCAGTATTTT. Protein: CASSPRGSGATDTQYF.

The chain has TRBV2 and TRBJ2-5; weak D call: TRBD2 (6 bases). Trimming took off 3 bases at V and 11 bases at J, with 16 bases between the two ends. The CDR3 loop spans 13 amino acids. The V gene's germline CDR1 is SNHLY and CDR2 FYNNEI. The CDR3 DNA reads TGTGCCAGCAGTGACCCAAGGGGAGGAGAGCAGTACTTC. Its translation is CASSDPRGGEQYF.

This chain joins TRBV7-9 and TRBJ2-5, with D possibly TRBD1 on 5 matching bases. The V and J ends lost 0 bases and 5 bases respectively, with 10 bases between them. The CDR3 is 14 residues long. Germline values: CDR1 SEHNR, CDR2 FQNEAQ (reference sequence). Here the CDR3 reads CASSLAPKGETQYF. The CDR3 region has the DNA TGTGCCAGCAGCTTAGCCCCAAAGGGGGAGACCCAGTACTTC.

This clone was seen a single time. The rearrangement joins TRBV6-1 to TRBJ1-2, with TRBD1 identical over 7 bases. The CDR3 spans 14 residues. CDR1 is MNHNS and CDR2 is SASEGT in the germline V gene. The trim removed 4 bases at V and 7 bases at J, leaving 9 bases unmatched. The CDR3 DNA reads as TGTGCCAGCAGTGGGACCGGGACAGTTACTGGCTACACCTTC. Protein sequence: CASSGTGTVTGYTF.

The rearrangement uses TRBV5-1 and TRBJ2-5, with 7 bases matching TRBD1. The ends lost 0 bases at V and 4 bases at J; junction bases unmatched: 6. Germline CDR1 reads SGHRS; CDR2 reads YFSETQ. The CDR3 loop spans 15 amino acids. The CDR3 sequence: CASSLVRGGGETQYF. In DNA form, the CDR3 reads TGCGCCAGCAGCTTGGTTCGAGGGGGCGGAGAGACCCAGTACTTC.

The chain couples TRBV23-1 to TRBJ2-5; unclear D gene. TRBV23-1 is filed as an ORF, its function uncertain. Trimming cost V 2 bases and J 2 bases, with 9 bases left between them. The CDR3 is made up of 14 amino acids. The CDR3 sequence is CASSQESPQETQYF. DNA of the CDR3: TGCGCCAGCAGTCAAGAGTCCCCGCAAGAGACCCAGTACTTC.

This chain joins TRBV4-2 and TRBJ2-7, with D hard to call. The CDR3 totals 12 residues. Trimming stripped 0 bases from V and 3 bases from J, with 3 bases between. Germline CDR1 reads LGHNA; CDR2 reads YNFKEQ. CDR3 residues: CASSQDSYEQYF. The CDR3 DNA sequence: TGTGCCAGCAGCCAAGACAGCTACGAGCAGTACTTC.

The V gene is TRBV27, the J gene TRBJ1-5; D call uncertain. Trimming removed 4 bases from V and 2 bases from J, with 12 bases in between. The CDR3 sequence is 15 residues long. Per germline, CDR1 MNHEY and CDR2 SMNVEV (reference sequence). The CDR3 DNA follows: TGTGCCAGCAGTTACCACGGTGGGCGCAATCAGCCCCAGCATTTT. It yields the protein CASSYHGGRNQPQHF.

This clone was picked up a small number of times. The CDR3 DNA is TGTGCCAGCAGCTTACACCAGGGGGATGAAAAACTGTTTTTT. Translation gives CASSLHQGDEKLFF. The chain links TRBV2 to TRBJ1-4; 7 nucleotides line up with TRBD1. The CDR3 runs 14 residues. In germline, CDR1 is SNHLY, CDR2 FYNNEI. With 6 bases clipped from V and 6 bases from J, the junction kept 7 bases outside the gene matches.

This clone was seen only a few times. The chain joins TRBV15 to TRBJ1-5; D call uncertain. Germline lookup yields CDR1 LNHNV and CDR2 YYDKDF (reference sequence). CDR3 size: 12 residues. The ends were cut back, 0 bases at V and 6 bases at J, with 3 bases in the middle. The CDR3 DNA reads TGTGCCACCAGCAGAGATCTTCAGCCCCAGCATTTT. This encodes CATSRDLQPQHF.

The table lists this clone with a few counts. The chain joins TRBV27 to TRBJ1-6; TRBD1 agrees at 10 bases. This CDR3 has 15 residues. Germline CDR1 and CDR2: MNHEY and SMNVEV (reference sequence). J gave up 9 bases and V 6 bases, and 8 bases lay outside the gene matches. CDR3 protein: CASRERRQGASPLHF. CDR3 nucleotides: TGTGCCAGCAGAGAGCGGAGACAGGGGGCTTCACCCCTCCACTTT.

The chain employs TRBV12-5 and TRBJ2-7, with TRBD1 matching over 7 bases. The CDR3 is 17 amino acids. CDR1 is LGHNT and CDR2 is FRNRAP in the germline V gene. Losses at the gene ends were 1 base for V and 2 bases for J; bases not matched to a gene: 11. The CDR3 DNA is TGTGCTAGTGGTTTGGCATTAGTTACGGACAGGCCCTACGAGCAGTACTTC. It specifies CASGLALVTDRPYEQYF. Combining the CDR3 with reference TRBV12-5 and TRBJ2-7 gives the whole variable domain DARVTQTPRHKVTEMGQEVTMRCQPILGHNTVFWYRQTMMQGLELLAYFRNRAPLDDSGMPKDRFSAEMPDATLATLKIQPSEPRDSAVYFCASGLALVTDRPYEQYFGPGTRLTVT.

This clone has a handful of counts. The V call is TRBV7-2, the J call TRBJ2-1; a possible D gene is TRBD1 (7 bases). The germline V gene has CDR1 SGHTA and CDR2 FQGNSA. This CDR3 has 15 amino acids. Trimming took 3 bases from V and 6 from J, leaving 15 bases between them. The CDR3 region is CASSFRGTLANEQFF. The DNA of the CDR3 is TGTGCCAGCAGCTTCAGGGGGACTCTCGCCAATGAGCAGTTCTTC.

This chain uses TRBV4-3 with TRBJ1-2; 7 nucleotides match TRBD1. V trimming: 0 bases; J trimming: 3 bases; junction bases outside the gene matches: 7. This CDR3 region has 16 residues. CDR1 is LGHNA and CDR2 is YSLEER in the germline V gene. The CDR3 nucleotides are TGCGCCAGCAGCCAAGACCTCGCGACAGGGTACTATGGCTACACCTTC. This translates into CASSQDLATGYYGYTF.

The chain joins TRBV5-4 to TRBJ2-6; 8 nucleotides line up with TRBD2. Germline lookup yields CDR1 SGHNT and CDR2 YYREEE (reference sequence). Losses at the gene ends were 4 bases for V and 0 bases for J; bases not matched to a gene: 9. This CDR3 is 18 amino acids long. CDR3 amino acids: CASSPGGGPRSGANVLTF. The CDR3 coding sequence is TGTGCCAGCAGCCCGGGGGGGGGTCCCCGCTCTGGGGCCAACGTCCTGACTTTC.

About this clone itself: Other nucleotide sequences in the sample specify the same CDR3. The chain is built from TRBV5-1 and TRBJ2-5, with 10 bases identical to TRBD2. Per germline, CDR1 SGHRS and CDR2 YFSETQ. Losses at the gene ends were 2 bases for V and 2 bases for J; bases not matched to a gene: 3. The CDR3 runs to 15 residues. Here the CDR3 reads CASSFLAGDQETQYF. The DNA of the CDR3 is TGCGCCAGCAGCTTTCTAGCGGGAGATCAAGAGACCCAGTACTTC.

The rearrangement links TRBV7-8 to TRBJ2-7; 13 positions agree with TRBD2. This CDR3 has 15 residues. The germline V gene has CDR1 SGHVS and CDR2 FQNEAQ. Trimming removed 6 bases from V and 3 bases from J; junction bases left unmatched: 5. CDR3: CASSRGLAGNYEQYV. CDR3 DNA sequence: TGTGCCAGCAGTAGGGGACTAGCGGGGAACTACGAGCAGTACGTC.

This chain connects TRBV6-5 to TRBJ1-2; D remains unclear. Trimming cost V 0 bases and J 2 bases, with 7 bases left between them. CDR3 length: 14 residues. Germline CDR1 MNHEY, CDR2 SVGAGI. The CDR3 spells CASSYSAGNYGYTF. The CDR3 region has the DNA TGTGCCAGCAGTTACTCCGCAGGCAACTATGGCTACACCTTC.